This paragraph covers one T cell receptor beta chain sequence. The CDR3 sequence is 16 residues long. The sample belongs to a study of blood T cell repertoires in COVID-19. People in the exposed group encountered a COVID-19 case within 2 weeks before entering the study. Clones were sequenced by immunoSEQ multiplex PCR, and TCRdb holds only the in-frame ones, with some missing. The profile shows about 320,000 clones, approximately 91% of them singletons. V is TRBV21-1 and J is TRBJ1-5; the table's D gene call, TRBD1, was not cross checked with the DNA. TRBV21-1 is an annotated pseudogene. The clonotype originates from a woman in her twenties or thirties who had been exposed to COVID-19. The sequencing sample was made of PBMCs or T cells enriched from blood (not recorded which). The CDR3 DNA sequence: TGTGCCAGCAGCCTTCGAAGCCAGGACAGCCATCAGCCCCAGCATTTT. It is translated as CASSLRSQDSHQPQHF.